The next 26 T cell receptor beta chains were all read from a single sample in a study of T cell clonality in common variable immunodeficiency. Overall study results and limits: Fewer deletions and N-nucleotide insertions were reportedly seen in common variable immunodeficiency TCR beta sequences.

Clones were read by immunoSEQ multiplex PCR, and TCRdb kept only the in-frame ones, dropping some. The sample includes fewer than 25,000 clones, none of them occurring once. Their specific antigens are unknown. The sequencing input was peripheral blood mononuclear cells. Source of these receptors: a human donor with common variable immunodeficiency.

This clone was seen many times. The CDR3 end is not reached by the read, which stops 3 residues before it; the germline J gene fills it in. The chain recombines TRBV2 with TRBJ2-1; 9 positions agree with TRBD1. CDR3 length: 15 amino acids. The V segment lost 5 bases and the J segment 8 bases; nucleotides outside the gene matches: 10. CDR1 is SNHLY and CDR2 is FYNNEI in the germline V gene. The CDR3 is CASSPPGQGIHEQFF. The sequenced part of the CDR3 DNA is TGTGCCAGCAGTCCCCCGGGACAGGGTATACATGAG.

The part of the CDR3 DNA that was read is TGTGCCAGCAGCCTAACCGGACAGCGGATCGAA. It specifies CASSLTGQRIE. The whole CDR3 sequence reads CASSLTGQRIEAFF. The V call is TRBV7-9, the J call TRBJ1-1; the D gene is possibly TRBD1 (6 bases). The CDR3 goes on 3 residues after the read ends, and that part is filled in from the germline J gene. The CDR3 has 14 amino acids. CDR1 is SEHNR, CDR2 FQNEAQ, per germline (reference sequence).

This clone is categorized as medium-sized. The observed sequence ends 3 residues before the CDR3 terminus, with the missing tail filled in from the germline J gene. This chain joins TRBV9 and TRBJ2-1; D gene unclear. Deletions cut 2 bases from V and 7 bases from J, with 16 bases between. The length of the CDR3 is 15 residues. CDR1 and CDR2 from the germline V gene are SGDLS and YYNGEE. CDR3 bases read: TGTGCCAGCAGCGTTACCCTTAGGAGCGATAATGAG. It specifies CASSVTLRSDNE. The entire CDR3 protein reads CASSVTLRSDNEQFF.

With regard to this clone: The missing CDR3 end, 3 residues past where the read stops, is filled in from the germline J gene. The genes are TRBV19 and TRBJ2-1; a possible D gene is TRBD1 (6 bases). The CDR3 is 15 residues long. The germline gives CDR1 LNHDA, CDR2 SQIVND (reference sequence). The ends were cut back, 5 bases at V and 3 bases at J, with 14 bases in the middle. CDR3: CASSVGRGFYNEQFF. Incomplete CDR3 DNA: TGTGCCAGTAGTGTTGGCAGGGGTTTCTACAATGAG.

This clone was found a few times. The read is 3 residues too short to cover the CDR3 end, so that end is filled in from the germline J gene. This chain connects TRBV7-9 to TRBJ1-2; TRBD1 matches at 9 bases. Trimming removed 3 bases from V and 7 bases from J; junction bases left unmatched: 6. CDR3 size: 14 residues. Germline V CDR1 and CDR2: SEHNR, FQNEAQ (reference sequence). The DNA read from the CDR3 is TGTGCCAGCAGCTTTGAACAGGGGGCGCGTGGC. This translates into CASSFEQGARG. The whole CDR3 is CASSFEQGARGYTF.

Concerning this clone itself: The read ends 3 residues early relative to the CDR3; the germline J gene fills the gap. The V gene is TRBV6-2 or TRBV6-3, the J gene TRBJ2-7; 7 positions agree with TRBD1. V lost 5 bases and J lost 4; bases outside the gene matches: 5. Germline V CDR1 and CDR2: MNHEY, SVGEGT. The CDR3 runs to 13 residues. CDR3 DNA, as far as it was read: TGTGCCAGCAGTCAACAGGGGTTGTACGAG. Protein sequence: CASSQQGLYE. The entire CDR3 protein is CASSQQGLYEQYF.

Details on this clone: The read halts 3 residues ahead of the CDR3 end, with the missing end drawn from the germline J gene. This chain connects TRBV2 to TRBJ1-2; D is uncertain. V lost 3 bases, J lost 1 base, and 9 bases lay in between. Germline V gene lookup returns CDR1 SNHLY and CDR2 FYNNEI. The CDR3 consists of 14 residues. This CDR3 reads CASSEGRVNYGYTF. The covered CDR3 bases are TGTGCCAGCAGTGAGGGTCGGGTTAACTATGGC.

A remark on this clone: The observed sequence ends 3 residues before the CDR3 terminus, with the missing tail filled in from the germline J gene. This chain connects TRBV18 to TRBJ1-2; the match to TRBD1 covers 7 bases. The CDR3 sequence is 16 residues long. Per germline, CDR1 KGHSH and CDR2 LQKENI. V lost 3 bases and J lost 6; bases outside the gene matches: 13. The CDR3 sequence: CASSPQKQGTSDGYTF. CDR3 DNA (partial): TGTGCCAGCTCACCCCAAAAACAGGGGACGAGTGATGGC.

With regard to this clone: The read comes to an end 3 residues before the CDR3 does, leaving the germline J gene to fill in the end. V usage is TRBV19 and J usage is TRBJ2-2; tentative D call: TRBD1 (6 bases). The CDR3 consists of 18 residues. V was pared by 3 bases and J by 6 bases, with 23 bases between. CDR1 is LNHDA and CDR2 is SQIVND in the germline V gene (reference sequence). The CDR3 protein is CASSMAMGVVKGAGELFF. The part of the CDR3 DNA that was read is TGTGCCAGTAGTATGGCAATGGGGGTTGTGAAGGGGGCCGGGGAG.

This clone has ten or more counts. The read terminates 3 residues before the CDR3 end, so the remaining end is supplied by the germline J gene. The rearrangement links TRBV10-3 to TRBJ1-4; unclear D gene. The V and J ends lost 7 bases and 8 bases respectively, with 14 bases between them. CDR1 is ENHRY and CDR2 is SYGVKD in the germline V gene. CDR3 length equals 13 residues. The CDR3 spells CAIKTSLGEKLFF. The CDR3 DNA, read in part, is TGTGCCATCAAGACATCACTTGGGGAAAAA.

Concerning this clone: The read stops 3 residues short of the end of the CDR3; the missing end is completed from the germline J gene. The chain combines TRBV19 with TRBJ2-1; no reliable D call. Germline loops: CDR1 LNHDA, CDR2 SQIVND (reference sequence). V was clipped by 3 bases and J by 7 bases, with 4 bases between them. CDR3 length equals 11 residues. This CDR3 is CASSILNEQFF. The part of the CDR3 DNA that was read is TGTGCCAGTAGTATCTTAAATGAG.

Details on this clone: The CDR3 goes on 3 residues after the read ends, and that part is filled in from the germline J gene. The rearrangement uses TRBV18 and TRBJ2-2, with 7 bases matching TRBD1. The CDR3 contains 16 residues. J was trimmed by 2 bases and V by 0 bases; bases with no gene match: 3. CDR1 and CDR2 (germline): KGHSH, LQKENI. CDR3 protein: CASSPPGQINTGELFF. The covered CDR3 bases are TGTGCCAGCTCACCACCGGGACAGATTAACACCGGGGAG.

A word on this clone: The CDR3 end falls 3 residues outside the read, so it is completed with the germline J gene. The chain has TRBV19 and TRBJ2-1, with D possibly being TRBD1 (5 bases). V was pared by 4 bases and J by 3 bases, with 19 bases between. Germline loops: CDR1 LNHDA, CDR2 SQIVND (reference sequence). The CDR3 covers 17 residues. CDR3 loop: CASSTPYTGSFYNEQFF. The sequenced part of the CDR3 DNA is TGTGCCAGTAGTACCCCTTATACAGGTTCTTTCTACAATGAG.

This clone was observed a few times. Coverage ceases 3 residues before the CDR3 finishes, and the germline J gene fills in the end. This rearrangement joins TRBV19 to TRBJ1-1; 9 positions match TRBD1. This CDR3 spans 14 amino acids. CDR1 and CDR2 from the germline V gene are LNHDA and SQIVND (reference sequence). V shed 3 bases and J 7 bases; nucleotides not matched to a gene: 6. The chain's CDR3 is CASSIGQGFGEAFF. The CDR3 bases that were read are TGTGCCAGTAGTATCGGACAGGGGTTTGGTGAA.

This clone has more than one count but fewer than ten. The read ends 3 residues shy of where the CDR3 ends; the end is completed using the germline J gene. The V gene is TRBV6-2 or TRBV6-3, the J gene TRBJ2-7, with 7 positions matching TRBD2. After removal of 10 bases from V and 3 bases from J, the junction contained 12 bases not matched to a gene. CDR3 length: 14 amino acids. From germline, CDR1 is MNHEY and CDR2 SVGEGT. The CDR3 region is CATLGGEGYYEQYF. The CDR3 DNA, read in part, is TGTGCCACCCTGGGGGGGGAGGGCTACTACGAG.

This clone appeared a few times. Sequence at one end of the junction differs from germline and may be a read error. The CDR3 end falls 3 residues outside the read, so it is completed with the germline J gene. The chain carries TRBV7-3 and TRBJ2-7; D remains unclear. Germline CDR1 reads SGHTA; CDR2 reads FQGTGA. The CDR3 extends over 13 amino acids. CDR3 DNA (partial): TGTTCCAGCAGCTTATTTCACGGCTACGAG. Its translation is CSSSLFHGYE. The whole CDR3 sequence is CSSSLFHGYEQYF.

This clone was seen at least ten times. The CDR3 end falls 3 residues outside the read, so it is completed with the germline J gene. This sequence joins TRBV20-1 and TRBJ1-3; tentative D call: TRBD1 (6 bases). Trimming shortened V by 2 bases and J by 2 bases, and 13 bases separated the two germline ends. The CDR3 length is 15 residues. The germline V gene has CDR1 DFQATT and CDR2 SNEGSKA (reference sequence). CDR3 bases read: TGCAGTGCTAGACAGATTAAGGGGGCTGGAAACACC. Encoded protein: CSARQIKGAGNT. The entire CDR3 reads CSARQIKGAGNTIYF.

This clone was seen at least ten times. The CDR3 end falls 3 residues outside the read, so it is completed with the germline J gene. V is TRBV7-9 and J is TRBJ2-7, with 11 bases identical to TRBD1. CDR3 length: 14 residues. The germline gives CDR1 SEHNR, CDR2 FQNEAQ (reference sequence). The ends lost 5 bases at V and 5 bases at J; junction bases unmatched: 5. The chain's CDR3 is CASSQDRGLDEQYF. The CDR3 DNA, read in part, is TGTGCCAGCAGCCAGGACAGGGGGCTCGACGAG.

This clone was seen only a few times. The read halts 3 residues ahead of the CDR3 end, with the missing end drawn from the germline J gene. The chain couples TRBV18 to TRBJ2-2; D remains unclear. V was clipped by 1 base and J by 4 bases, with 10 bases between them. The CDR3 contains 15 residues. Germline CDR1 reads KGHSH; CDR2 reads LQKENI. The CDR3 loop reads CASSPQGGFTGELFF. The covered CDR3 bases are TGTGCCAGCTCACCACAGGGTGGTTTCACCGGGGAG.

To note about this clone: The read halts 3 residues ahead of the CDR3 end, with the missing end drawn from the germline J gene. The genes are TRBV7-2 and TRBJ1-5; 7 bases align to TRBD1. CDR3 length: 14 residues. CDR1 and CDR2 from the germline V gene are SGHTA and FQGNSA. V lost 4 bases and J lost 5; bases outside the gene matches: 5. CDR3 sequence: CASSSQGSDQPQHF. The CDR3 DNA, read in part, is TGTGCCAGCAGCTCACAGGGGAGTGATCAGCCC.

This clone has just a few counts. The CDR3 end is not reached by the read, which stops 3 residues before it; the germline J gene fills it in. This rearrangement joins TRBV11-3 to TRBJ2-7, with D perhaps TRBD2 (5 bases). Germline-derived CDR1 and CDR2 are SGHNT and YENEEA. This CDR3 has 13 amino acids. V was trimmed by 1 base and J by 3 bases, leaving 7 bases between them. CDR3 DNA, as far as it was read: TGTGCCAGCAGCTTAGCCGGGGACTACGAG. It specifies CASSLAGDYE. The entire CDR3 protein is CASSLAGDYEQYF.

Turning to this clone: The read terminates 3 residues ahead of where the CDR3 ends, so the germline J gene completes it. V usage is TRBV5-1 and J usage is TRBJ2-5; TRBD1 is a possible D gene (7 bases). Germline CDR1 and CDR2: SGHRS and YFSETQ. This CDR3 region has 13 residues. CDR3 protein: CASSFQGGGTQYF. Partial CDR3 DNA: TGCGCCAGCAGCTTCCAGGGGGGAGGTACC.

This clone was recorded many times. The sequenced CDR3 bases are TGTGCCAGCAGTCAACCCGGGACTACCCAAAACATT. Amino acid sequence: CASSQPGTTQNI. The entire CDR3 sequence reads CASSQPGTTQNIQYF. V gene TRBV28 combines with J gene TRBJ2-4, with 7 bases aligning to TRBD2. The read terminates 3 residues ahead of where the CDR3 ends, so the germline J gene completes it. J was trimmed by 5 bases and V by 5 bases; bases with no gene match: 9. The CDR3 loop spans 15 amino acids. The germline V gene has CDR1 MDHEN and CDR2 SYDVKM.

This clone has just a few counts. The read stops 3 residues short of the end of the CDR3; the missing end is completed from the germline J gene. The gene calls are TRBV7-9 and TRBJ2-3; tentative D call: TRBD2 (5 bases). The CDR3 is 11 residues long. The V end lost 5 bases, the J end lost 5 bases, and 5 bases lay between the germline ends. Germline CDR1 and CDR2: SEHNR and FQNEAQ (reference sequence). The CDR3 loop is CASSRGDTQYF. Partial CDR3 DNA: TGTGCCAGCAGCCGGGGAGATACG.

By sample fraction, this clone is medium-sized (0.01 to 0.1%). The observed sequence ends 3 residues before the CDR3 terminus, with the missing tail filled in from the germline J gene. The chain uses TRBV7-8 and TRBJ1-2; no clear D gene. Germline loops: CDR1 SGHVS, CDR2 FQNEAQ. The CDR3 loop spans 14 amino acids. Trimming removed 7 bases at V and 4 bases at J, with 16 bases between. The CDR3 spells CASTPLGGGYGYTF. The part of the CDR3 DNA that was read is TGTGCCAGCACCCCATTAGGAGGCGGCTATGGC.

This clone occurred a few times. The CDR3 extends 3 residues past the end of the read, so its final part is completed from the germline J gene. The chain couples TRBV7-9 to TRBJ2-1; the match to TRBD2 covers 7 bases. J lost 6 bases, V lost 5 bases, and 1 base had no gene match. The CDR3 extends over 12 amino acids. Germline V lookup: CDR1 SEHNR, CDR2 FQNEAQ (reference sequence). CDR3 sequence reads: CASSTGGNEQFF. Incomplete CDR3 DNA: TGTGCCAGCAGCACGGGGGGCAATGAG.